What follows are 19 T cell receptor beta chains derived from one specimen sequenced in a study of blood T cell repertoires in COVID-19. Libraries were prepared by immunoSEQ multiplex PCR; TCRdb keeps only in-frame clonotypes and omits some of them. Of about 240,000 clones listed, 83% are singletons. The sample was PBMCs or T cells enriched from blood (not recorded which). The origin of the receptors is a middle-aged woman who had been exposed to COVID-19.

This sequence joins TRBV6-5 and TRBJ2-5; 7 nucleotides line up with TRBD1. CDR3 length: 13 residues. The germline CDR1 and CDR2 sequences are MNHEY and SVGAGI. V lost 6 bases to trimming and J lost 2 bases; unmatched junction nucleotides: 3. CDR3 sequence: CASSRDSQETQYF. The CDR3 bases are TGTGCCAGCAGCCGGGACAGTCAAGAGACCCAGTACTTC.

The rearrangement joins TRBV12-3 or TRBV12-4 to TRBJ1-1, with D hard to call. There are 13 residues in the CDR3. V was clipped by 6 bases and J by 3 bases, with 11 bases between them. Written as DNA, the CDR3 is TGTGCCAGCAGCTATTTCCGAGACACTGAAGCTTTCTTT. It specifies CASSYFRDTEAFF.

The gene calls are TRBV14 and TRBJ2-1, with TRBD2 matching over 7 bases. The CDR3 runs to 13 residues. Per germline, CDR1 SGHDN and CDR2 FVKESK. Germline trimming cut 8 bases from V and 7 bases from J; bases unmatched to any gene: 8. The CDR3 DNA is TGTGCCAGCGTGGCATGGGAGGGGAATGAGCAGTTCTTC. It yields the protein CASVAWEGNEQFF.

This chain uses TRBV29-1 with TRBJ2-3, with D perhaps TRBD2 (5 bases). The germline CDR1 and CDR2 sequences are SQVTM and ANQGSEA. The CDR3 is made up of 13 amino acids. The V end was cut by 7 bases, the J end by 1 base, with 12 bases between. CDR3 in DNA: TGCAGCGGGAGGCTAGCTGGCACAGATACGCAGTATTTT. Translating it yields CSGRLAGTDTQYF.

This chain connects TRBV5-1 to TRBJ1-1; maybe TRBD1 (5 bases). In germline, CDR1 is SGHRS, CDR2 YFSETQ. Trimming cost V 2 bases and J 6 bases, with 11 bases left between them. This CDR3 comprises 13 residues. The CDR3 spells CASSLPTGAEAFF. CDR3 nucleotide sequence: TGCGCCAGCAGCTTACCAACGGGGGCTGAAGCTTTCTTT.

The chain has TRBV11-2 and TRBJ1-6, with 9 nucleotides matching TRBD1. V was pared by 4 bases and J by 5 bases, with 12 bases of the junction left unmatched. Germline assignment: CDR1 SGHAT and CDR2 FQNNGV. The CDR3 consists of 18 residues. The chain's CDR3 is CASSSALQGARDNSPLHF. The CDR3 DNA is TGTGCCAGCAGCTCCGCCTTACAGGGGGCTCGGGATAATTCACCCCTCCACTTT.

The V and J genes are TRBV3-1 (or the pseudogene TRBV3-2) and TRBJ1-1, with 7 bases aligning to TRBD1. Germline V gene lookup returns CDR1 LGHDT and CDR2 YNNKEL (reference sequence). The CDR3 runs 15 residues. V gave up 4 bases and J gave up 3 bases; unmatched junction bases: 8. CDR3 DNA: TGTGCCAGCAGCCTGTCGAACCAGGGGGACACTGAAGCTTTCTTT. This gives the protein CASSLSNQGDTEAFF.

The CDR3 protein is CASRADRYSNNQPQHF. The CDR3 coding sequence is TGTGCCAGCAGAGCGGACAGGTACTCTAACAATCAGCCCCAGCATTTT. The V gene is TRBV2, the J gene TRBJ1-5; 7 bases fit TRBD1. Germline trimming cut 6 bases from V and 3 bases from J; bases unmatched to any gene: 11. CDR3 length: 16 amino acids. Germline CDR1 and CDR2: SNHLY and FYNNEI.

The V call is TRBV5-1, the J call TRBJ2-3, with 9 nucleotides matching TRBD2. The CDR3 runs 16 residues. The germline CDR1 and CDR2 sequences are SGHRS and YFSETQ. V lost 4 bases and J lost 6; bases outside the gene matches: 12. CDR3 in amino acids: CASSLRGRGGLDTQYF. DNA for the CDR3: TGCGCCAGCAGCCTACGAGGGCGGGGGGGCCTGGATACGCAGTATTTT.

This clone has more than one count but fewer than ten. For the CDR3, the DNA is TGCGCCACCACGCCCAGGGGGCCCTTTTACAATCGCCAATACTACGAGCAGTACTTC. Translated: CATTPRGPFYNRQYYEQYF. The chain has TRBV10-1 and TRBJ2-7; 8 bases map to TRBD1. The CDR3 covers 19 residues. The germline V gene has CDR1 WNHNN and CDR2 SYGVQD (reference sequence). The V and J ends lost 10 bases and 3 bases, in that order; junction bases with no gene match: 26.

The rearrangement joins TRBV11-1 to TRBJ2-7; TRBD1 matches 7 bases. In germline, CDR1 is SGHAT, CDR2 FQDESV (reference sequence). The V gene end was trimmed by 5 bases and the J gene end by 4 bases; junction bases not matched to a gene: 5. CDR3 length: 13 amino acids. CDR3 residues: CASSRQGTYEQYF. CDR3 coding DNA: TGTGCCAGCAGCAGACAGGGCACTTACGAGCAGTACTTC. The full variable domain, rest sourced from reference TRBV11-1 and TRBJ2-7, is EAEVAQSPRYKITEKSQAVAFWCDPISGHATLYWYRQILGQGPELLVQFQDESVVDDSQLPKDRFSAERLKGVDSTLKIQPAELGDSAMYLCASSRQGTYEQYFGPGTRLTVT.

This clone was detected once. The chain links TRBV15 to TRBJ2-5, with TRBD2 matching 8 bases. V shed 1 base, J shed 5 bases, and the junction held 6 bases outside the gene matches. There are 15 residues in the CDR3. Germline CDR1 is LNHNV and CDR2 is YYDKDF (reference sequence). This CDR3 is CATSRASTSAETQYF. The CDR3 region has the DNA TGTGCCACCAGCAGAGCCTCGACTAGCGCGGAGACCCAGTACTTC.

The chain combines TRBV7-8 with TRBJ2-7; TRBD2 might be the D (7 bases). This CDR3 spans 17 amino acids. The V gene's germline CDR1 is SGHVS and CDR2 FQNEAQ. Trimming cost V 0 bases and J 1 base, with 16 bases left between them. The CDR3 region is CASSLAGGGGGSYEQYF. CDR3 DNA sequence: TGTGCCAGCAGCTTAGCGGGAGGGGGGGGCGGATCCTACGAGCAGTACTTC.

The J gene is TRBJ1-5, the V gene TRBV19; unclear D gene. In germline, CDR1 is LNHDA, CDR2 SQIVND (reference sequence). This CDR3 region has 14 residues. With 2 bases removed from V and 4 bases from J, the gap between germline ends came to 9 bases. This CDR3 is CASSIKAANQPQHF. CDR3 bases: TGTGCCAGTAGTATAAAAGCGGCTAATCAGCCCCAGCATTTT. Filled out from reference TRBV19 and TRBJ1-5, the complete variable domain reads DGGITQSPKYLFRKEGQNVTLSCEQNLNHDAMYWYRQDPGQGLRLIYYSQIVNDFQKGDIAEGYSVSREKKESFPLTVTSAQKNPTAFYLCASSIKAANQPQHFGDGTRLSIL.

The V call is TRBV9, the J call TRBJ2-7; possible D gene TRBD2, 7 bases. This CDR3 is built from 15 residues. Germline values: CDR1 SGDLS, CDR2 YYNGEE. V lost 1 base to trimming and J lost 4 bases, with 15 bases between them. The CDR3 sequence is CASSVTGGGAYEQYF. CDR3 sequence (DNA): TGTGCCAGCAGCGTAACAGGAGGGGGGGCTTACGAGCAGTACTTC.

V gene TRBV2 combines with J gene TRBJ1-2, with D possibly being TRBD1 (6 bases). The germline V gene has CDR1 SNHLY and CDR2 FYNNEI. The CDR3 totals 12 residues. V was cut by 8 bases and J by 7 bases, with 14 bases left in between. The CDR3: CASGGARVGYTF. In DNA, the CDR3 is TGTGCCAGCGGGGGGGCCAGGGTTGGCTACACCTTC.

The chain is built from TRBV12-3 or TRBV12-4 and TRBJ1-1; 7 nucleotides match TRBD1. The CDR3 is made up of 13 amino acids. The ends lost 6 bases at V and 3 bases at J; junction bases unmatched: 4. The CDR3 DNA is TGTGCCAGCAGCATTACAGGGGACACTGAAGCTTTCTTT. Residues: CASSITGDTEAFF.

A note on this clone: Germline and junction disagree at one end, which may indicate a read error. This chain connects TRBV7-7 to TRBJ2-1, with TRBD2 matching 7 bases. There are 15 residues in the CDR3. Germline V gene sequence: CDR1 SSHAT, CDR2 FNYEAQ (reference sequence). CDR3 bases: TGTGCTAGCAGCCCGGGGAGGGGACTGCACAATGAGCAGTTCTTC. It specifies CASSPGRGLHNEQFF.

CDR3 coding DNA: TGTGCCAGCAAACTACGGGGGGTGTATTCCGATACGCAGTATTTT. Protein product: CASKLRGVYSDTQYF. The rearrangement links TRBV6-5 to TRBJ2-3, with 7 bases fitting TRBD2. Germline trimming cut 7 bases from V and 6 bases from J; bases unmatched to any gene: 13. This CDR3 has 15 amino acids. CDR1 and CDR2 from the germline V gene are MNHEY and SVGAGI.